The 30 T cell receptor beta chains below were found in one sample sequenced in a study of cytomegalovirus exposure and HLA in healthy donors. Vbeta (60) and Jbeta (13) primers were used in the PCR. TCRdb's table, derived via immunoSEQ multiplex PCR, lists solely in-frame clones and lacks some. The sample lists some 100,000 clones, more than 75% occurring once. Material for sequencing was PBMCs. The receptors shown here come from a woman between 50 and 59 years old in good health and CMV-seropositive.

The CDR3 sequence is CASSDGQGSNQPQHF. CDR3 coding DNA: TGTGCCAGCAGCGATGGACAGGGTAGCAATCAGCCCCAGCATTTT. V usage is TRBV9 and J usage is TRBJ1-5, with TRBD1 matching 8 bases. Germline values: CDR1 SGDLS, CDR2 YYNGEE. The CDR3 has 15 amino acids. The V and J ends lost 3 bases and 0 bases, in that order; junction bases with no gene match: 2.

This clone was observed once. The chain employs TRBV4-1 and TRBJ2-1, with D tentatively TRBD2 (5 bases). The V gene lost 5 bases and the J gene lost 3 bases, with 20 bases spanning the gap. The CDR3 is made up of 17 amino acids. In germline, CDR1 is MGHRA, CDR2 YSYEKL. CDR3 in DNA: TGCGCCAGCAGCGGATTCGAGGGCGGGTTAGTCTACAATGAGCAGTTCTTC. Translating gives CASSGFEGGLVYNEQFF.

The genes are TRBV7-6 and TRBJ1-1; D uncertain. The CDR3 contains 13 residues. V was cut by 5 bases and J by 1 base, with 8 bases left in between. Germline assignment: CDR1 SGHVS and CDR2 FNYEAQ. This CDR3 is CASSLEENTEAFF. CDR3 in DNA: TGTGCCAGCAGCCTGGAGGAGAACACTGAAGCTTTCTTT.

The CDR3 here is CASSPGTGFSYEQYF. Written as DNA, the CDR3 is TGTGCCAGTAGTCCCGGGACAGGTTTCTCCTACGAGCAGTACTTC. This sequence joins TRBV19 and TRBJ2-7; 8 bases are a match to TRBD1. Germline V lookup: CDR1 LNHDA, CDR2 SQIVND (reference sequence). Losses at the gene ends were 5 bases for V and 0 bases for J; bases not matched to a gene: 6. The CDR3 spans 15 residues.

The table lists this clone with a count of one. The chain couples TRBV19 to TRBJ1-2; perhaps TRBD1 as D (5 bases). Trimming removed 4 bases at V and 2 bases at J, with 11 bases between. CDR1 and CDR2 (germline): LNHDA, SQIVND (reference sequence). The CDR3 has 14 amino acids. The CDR3 bases are TGTGCCAGTAGTACCAGGGCTCCAAACTATGGCTACACCTTC. Translation: CASSTRAPNYGYTF. Filled out from reference TRBV19 and TRBJ1-2, the complete variable domain reads DGGITQSPKYLFRKEGQNVTLSCEQNLNHDAMYWYRQDPGQGLRLIYYSQIVNDFQKGDIAEGYSVSREKKESFPLTVTSAQKNPTAFYLCASSTRAPNYGYTFGSGTRLTVV.

V and J are TRBV27 and TRBJ1-1, with D possibly being TRBD1 (6 bases). Germline CDR1 reads MNHEY; CDR2 reads SMNVEV (reference sequence). Trimming left V 6 bases short and J 2 bases short, with 13 bases between. The CDR3 consists of 14 residues. The DNA of the CDR3 is TGTGCCAGCAGAGAGGACAGAGTAAACACTGAAGCTTTCTTT. It encodes CASREDRVNTEAFF.

The chain employs TRBV27 and TRBJ2-3; D is possibly TRBD1 (6 bases). Germline lookup yields CDR1 MNHEY and CDR2 SMNVEV (reference sequence). The CDR3 covers 16 residues. V shed 3 bases and J shed 1 base, with 14 bases lying between them. The CDR3 bases are TGTGCCAGCAGTTTGGGCAGGGGCAAGGGCACAGATACGCAGTATTTT. Translating gives CASSLGRGKGTDTQYF.

The count of this clone is one. The chain recombines TRBV2 with TRBJ2-5, with D possibly matching TRBD2 (6 bases). Trimming shortened V by 4 bases and J by 2 bases, and 11 bases separated the two germline ends. Germline V gene sequence: CDR1 SNHLY, CDR2 FYNNEI. This CDR3 has 14 residues. This CDR3 reads CASSVTGRQETQYF. The CDR3 DNA follows: TGTGCCAGCAGTGTAACCGGGAGACAAGAGACCCAGTACTTC.

This clone was counted once. The rearrangement joins TRBV6-5 to TRBJ1-2, with 8 nucleotides matching TRBD1. With 5 bases clipped from V and 6 bases from J, the junction kept 8 bases outside the gene matches. The CDR3 spans 14 residues. CDR1 is MNHEY and CDR2 is SVGAGI in the germline V gene. The CDR3 DNA is TGTGCCAGCAGTGAAGGCAGGGGGCTCGATGGCTACACCTTC. This translates into CASSEGRGLDGYTF.

The chain combines TRBV5-1 with TRBJ2-3, with D possibly matching TRBD2 (6 bases). V was cut by 4 bases and J by 1 base, with 28 bases left in between. The CDR3 loop spans 20 amino acids. Germline lookup yields CDR1 SGHRS and CDR2 YFSETQ. Here the CDR3 reads CASSRLGEEGLEGGTDTQYF. CDR3 DNA sequence: TGCGCCAGCAGCCGCCTAGGGGAGGAAGGTTTAGAAGGGGGCACAGATACGCAGTATTTT.

The V call is TRBV7-8, the J call TRBJ2-1, with no clear D. The CDR3 loop spans 17 amino acids. V lost 5 bases, J lost 7 bases, and 24 bases lay in between. Germline V gene data show CDR1 as SGHVS and CDR2 as FQNEAQ. The CDR3 DNA reads TGTGCCAGCAGCCGGCCGACCCTCCTGGGTGGCGGTAATGAGCAGTTCTTC. Its translation is CASSRPTLLGGGNEQFF.

The gene calls are TRBV30 and TRBJ1-5, with D tentatively TRBD1 (5 bases). Per germline, CDR1 GTSNPN and CDR2 SVGIG (reference sequence). There are 14 residues in the CDR3. Trimming shortened V by 0 bases and J by 2 bases, and 8 bases separated the two germline ends. DNA of the CDR3: TGTGCCTGGAGTGTAGGCAGGGGCAATCAGCCCCAGCATTTT. Translating it yields CAWSVGRGNQPQHF.

This clone was seen just once. The gene calls are TRBV5-1 and TRBJ2-5; D might be TRBD2 (6 bases). The germline V gene has CDR1 SGHRS and CDR2 YFSETQ. Trimming left V 4 bases short and J 0 bases short, with 13 bases between. The CDR3 is 15 residues long. As DNA, the CDR3 is TGCGCCAGCAGCCCGGGACGGGGGTACCAAGAGACCCAGTACTTC. Its translation: CASSPGRGYQETQYF.

This clone has only a few counts. The DNA of the CDR3 is TGTGCCAGCAGCCCCCGTGCCGACACATATGGCTACACCTTC. Amino acid sequence: CASSPRADTYGYTF. The genes are TRBV7-2 and TRBJ1-2; D ambiguous. The length of the CDR3 is 14 residues. Per germline, CDR1 SGHTA and CDR2 FQGNSA. Deletions cut 5 bases from V and 5 bases from J, with 15 bases between.

This clone was seen only once. This sequence joins TRBV27 and TRBJ2-3; 8 nucleotides match TRBD1. Germline loops: CDR1 MNHEY, CDR2 SMNVEV (reference sequence). The CDR3 is 15 residues long. V shed 4 bases and J 5 bases; nucleotides not matched to a gene: 8. The CDR3 loop is CASSWTGLKRDTQYF. DNA of the CDR3: TGTGCCAGCAGTTGGACAGGGTTAAAAAGAGATACGCAGTATTTT.

The V call is TRBV19, the J call TRBJ1-5, with TRBD1 identical over 9 bases. Trimming removed 7 bases from V and 1 base from J; junction bases left unmatched: 5. This CDR3 is built from 15 residues. Germline lookup yields CDR1 LNHDA and CDR2 SQIVND (reference sequence). In nucleotides, the CDR3 is TGTGCCAGTACCCCAGGACAGGGGAGCAATCAGCCCCAGCATTTT. It is translated as CASTPGQGSNQPQHF.

The sample holds a few counts of this clone. The CDR3 region has the DNA TGTGCCATAGCCAGGGGGACCTATGGCTACACCTTC. Translation: CAIARGTYGYTF. The rearrangement uses TRBV10-3 and TRBJ1-2, with TRBD1 matching 7 bases. The CDR3 consists of 12 residues. Germline loops: CDR1 ENHRY, CDR2 SYGVKD. The ends lost 9 bases at V and 4 bases at J; junction bases unmatched: 5.

This chain connects TRBV27 to TRBJ2-3; a weak D match, TRBD2 (6 bases). The germline CDR1 and CDR2 sequences are MNHEY and SMNVEV (reference sequence). There are 14 residues in the CDR3. Trimming cost V 4 bases and J 4 bases, with 12 bases left between them. CDR3 nucleotide sequence: TGTGCCAGCAGTTCCTTGGGGGGAGCAGATACGCAGTATTTT. Translated: CASSSLGGADTQYF.

The chain uses TRBV19 and TRBJ2-7, with 8 bases aligning to TRBD2. The CDR3 sequence is 15 residues long. The V and J ends lost 8 bases and 2 bases, in that order; junction bases with no gene match: 11. Germline V CDR1 and CDR2: LNHDA, SQIVND (reference sequence). The CDR3 reads CASYGASGLTYEQYF. CDR3 in DNA: TGTGCCAGTTACGGAGCTAGCGGGTTGACCTACGAGCAGTACTTC.

This chain uses TRBV27 with TRBJ2-1; tentative D call: TRBD2 (5 bases). This CDR3 is built from 17 residues. V was clipped by 7 bases and J by 2 bases, with 21 bases between them. CDR1 and CDR2 (germline): MNHEY, SMNVEV (reference sequence). The CDR3 region is CASKTGLPRSPYNEQFF. The DNA of the CDR3 is TGTGCCAGCAAAACGGGATTACCACGAAGCCCCTACAATGAGCAGTTCTTC.

The genes are TRBV2 and TRBJ1-1; D possibly corresponds to TRBD1 (6 bases). V shed 7 bases and J shed 2 bases, with 17 bases lying between them. The CDR3 runs to 15 residues. CDR1 SNHLY and CDR2 FYNNEI come from the germline V gene. CDR3: CASNLGQSDNTEAFF. CDR3 coding DNA: TGTGCCAGCAACCTCGGACAGTCGGATAACACTGAAGCTTTCTTT.

The genes are TRBV23-1 and TRBJ2-6; possible D gene TRBD2, 6 bases. TRBV23-1 is an ORF, and what it does is uncertain. This CDR3 contains 17 residues. V was shortened by 0 bases and J by 6 bases, with 15 bases between the two germline ends. CDR3 sequence (DNA): TGCGCCAGCAGTCAATCTGGGACTCTCTTGAAGGCCAACGTCCTGACTTTC. Translation gives CASSQSGTLLKANVLTF.

This sequence joins TRBV13 and TRBJ1-2; a possible D gene is TRBD1 (6 bases). Germline CDR1 reads PRHDT; CDR2 reads FYEKMQ (reference sequence). The germline V and J ends were trimmed by 3 bases and 5 bases, with 22 bases remaining between them. The CDR3 sequence is 17 residues long. DNA for the CDR3: TGTGCCAGCAGCTTCAGGACAGCGACCCGACGTAATTATGGCTACACCTTC. Amino acid sequence: CASSFRTATRRNYGYTF.

The V and J genes are TRBV27 and TRBJ2-7; 7 bases map to TRBD1. CDR1 is MNHEY, CDR2 SMNVEV, per germline (reference sequence). The CDR3 sequence is 16 residues long. Trimming removed 6 bases from V and 4 bases from J; junction bases left unmatched: 15. The CDR3, as DNA: TGTGCCAGCAGCTACAGGGGTAGATTAGGACAATACGAGCAGTACTTC. The encoded protein is CASSYRGRLGQYEQYF.

J is TRBJ2-3 and V is TRBV5-4, with 7 bases that match TRBD1. Per germline, CDR1 SGHNT and CDR2 YYREEE (reference sequence). Trimming took 6 bases from V and 1 from J; bases not matched to a gene: 2. The CDR3 spans 13 residues. The CDR3 loop is CASIQGGTDTQYF. Here the CDR3 DNA reads TGTGCCAGCATCCAGGGGGGCACAGATACGCAGTATTTT.

This clone occurred a few times. This rearrangement joins TRBV30 to TRBJ2-2; TRBD1 might be the D (6 bases). This CDR3 spans 14 amino acids. The V end was cut by 4 bases, the J end by 2 bases, with 11 bases between. Germline V gene sequence: CDR1 GTSNPN, CDR2 SVGIG (reference sequence). CDR3 protein: CAWNTGRNTGELFF. The CDR3 region has the DNA TGTGCCTGGAATACAGGGCGAAACACCGGGGAGCTGTTTTTT.

The chain joins TRBV19 to TRBJ2-4; D possibly corresponds to TRBD1 (5 bases). V gave up 3 bases and J gave up 7 bases, with 16 bases separating them. The length of the CDR3 is 15 residues. CDR1 is LNHDA and CDR2 is SQIVND in the germline V gene (reference sequence). Here the CDR3 reads CASSIPSGRVNIQYF. The CDR3 nucleotides read TGTGCCAGTAGTATTCCGTCGGGCAGGGTGAACATTCAGTACTTC.

The chain carries TRBV30 and TRBJ2-7; tentatively, D is TRBD1 (5 bases). V was trimmed by 0 bases and J by 1 base, leaving 7 bases between them. Germline V CDR1 and CDR2: GTSNPN, SVGIG (reference sequence). The CDR3 is 13 residues long. This chain's CDR3 is CAWSVDSSYEQYF. In DNA form, the CDR3 reads TGTGCCTGGAGTGTAGACAGTTCCTACGAGCAGTACTTC. Full variable domain (missing parts from reference TRBV30 and TRBJ2-7): SQTIHQWPATLVQPVGSPLSLECTVEGTSNPNLYWYRQAAGRGLQLLFYSVGIGQISSEVPQNLSASRPQDRQFILSSKKLLLSDSGFYLCAWSVDSSYEQYFGPGTRLTVT.

The CDR3 spells CASSPDTRVGYTF. In DNA form, the CDR3 reads TGTGCCAGCAGTCCTGACACCCGAGTCGGCTACACCTTC. V and J are TRBV7-9 and TRBJ1-2, with D unclear. Deletions cut 6 bases from V and 8 bases from J, with 16 bases between. Germline-derived CDR1 and CDR2 are SEHNR and FQNEAQ (reference sequence). The CDR3 loop spans 13 amino acids.

The chain links TRBV2 to TRBJ1-2, with D tentatively TRBD1 (6 bases). Germline assignment: CDR1 SNHLY and CDR2 FYNNEI. V was clipped by 5 bases and J by 4 bases, with 11 bases between them. The CDR3 consists of 13 residues. CDR3 coding DNA: TGTGCCAGCAGTAGCGGGACACTCTATGGCTACACCTTC. Translated, it gives CASSSGTLYGYTF.